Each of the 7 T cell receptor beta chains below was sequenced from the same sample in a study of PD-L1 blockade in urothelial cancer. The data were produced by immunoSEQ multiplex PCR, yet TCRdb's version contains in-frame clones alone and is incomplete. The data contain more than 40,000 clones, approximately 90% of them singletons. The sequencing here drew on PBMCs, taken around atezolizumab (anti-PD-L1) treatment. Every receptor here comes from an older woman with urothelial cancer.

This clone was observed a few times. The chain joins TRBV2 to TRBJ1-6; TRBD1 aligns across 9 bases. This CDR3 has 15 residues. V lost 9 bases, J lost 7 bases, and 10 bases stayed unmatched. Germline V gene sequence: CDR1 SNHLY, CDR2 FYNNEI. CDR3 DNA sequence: TGTGCCAGGAACGTGGGACAGGGAGCGAATTCACCCCTCCACTTT. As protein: CARNVGQGANSPLHF.

CDR3 amino acids: CASSPTGIYEQYF. CDR3 coding DNA: TGTGCCAGCAGCCCGACAGGGATCTACGAGCAGTACTTC. This rearrangement joins TRBV6-1 to TRBJ2-7; 7 nucleotides line up with TRBD1. The V gene's germline CDR1 is MNHNS and CDR2 SASEGT. J lost 3 bases, V lost 6 bases, and 5 bases had no gene match. The CDR3 length is 13 residues.

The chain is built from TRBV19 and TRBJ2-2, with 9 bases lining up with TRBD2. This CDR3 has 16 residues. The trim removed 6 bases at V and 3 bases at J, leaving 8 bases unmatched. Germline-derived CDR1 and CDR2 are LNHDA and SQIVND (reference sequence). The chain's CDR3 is CASRFSGSSYTGELFF. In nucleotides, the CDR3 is TGTGCCAGTAGATTTAGCGGGAGTAGCTACACCGGGGAGCTGTTTTTT.

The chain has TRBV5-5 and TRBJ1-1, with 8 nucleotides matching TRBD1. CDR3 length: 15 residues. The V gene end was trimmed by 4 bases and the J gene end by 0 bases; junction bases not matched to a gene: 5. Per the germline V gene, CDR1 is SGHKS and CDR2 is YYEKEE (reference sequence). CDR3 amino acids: CASSTGGQVNTEAFF. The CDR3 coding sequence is TGTGCCAGCAGCACGGGGGGACAGGTGAACACTGAAGCTTTCTTT.

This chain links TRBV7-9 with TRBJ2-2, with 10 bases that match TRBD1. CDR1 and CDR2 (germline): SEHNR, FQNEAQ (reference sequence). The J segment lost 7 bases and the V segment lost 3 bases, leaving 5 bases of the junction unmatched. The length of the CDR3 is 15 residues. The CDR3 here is CASSFRDRGFGELFF. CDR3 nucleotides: TGTGCCAGCAGCTTCCGGGACAGGGGATTCGGGGAGCTGTTTTTT.

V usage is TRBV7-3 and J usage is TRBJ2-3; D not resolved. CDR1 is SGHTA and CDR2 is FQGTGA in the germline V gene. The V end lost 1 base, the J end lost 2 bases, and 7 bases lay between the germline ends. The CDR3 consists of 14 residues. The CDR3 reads CASSLSSVTDTQYF. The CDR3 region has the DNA TGTGCCAGCAGCTTAAGTTCGGTCACAGATACGCAGTATTTT.

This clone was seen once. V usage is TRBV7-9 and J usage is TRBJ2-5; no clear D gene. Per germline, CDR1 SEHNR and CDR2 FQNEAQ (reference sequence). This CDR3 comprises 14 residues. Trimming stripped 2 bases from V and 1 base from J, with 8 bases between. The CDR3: CASSLTTVQETQYF. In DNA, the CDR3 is TGTGCCAGCAGCTTAACTACCGTCCAAGAGACCCAGTACTTC.